This is a list of T cell receptor beta chains from one sample in a study of shared clonotypes between healthy human individuals. Assay: immunoSEQ multiplex PCR; the TCRdb copy retains only in-frame clones and omits some. The table includes over 400,000 clones, 95% to 97% detected once. The sample comprised naive CD4+ T cells sorted from blood. The receptors come from a woman in her 30s in good health. The CDR3 runs from the conserved cysteine through the conserved F or W. Fields, in order: V gene, J gene, D gene, clone size, CDR3 DNA, CDR3 protein. The D gene is left open where the match is weak. Clone sizes are given selectively: once, few, many, or a class where the clone is expanded.

TRBV2,TRBJ1-1,.,.,TGTGCCAGCTCCATCGCATCATGGCCCTCCATGAACACTGAAGCTTTCTTT,CASSIASWPSMNTEAFF
TRBV18,TRBJ2-5,.,.,TGTGCCAGCTCACAGGGACAACAAGAGACCCAGTACTTC,CASSQGQQETQYF
TRBV18,TRBJ1-1,.,.,TGTGCCAGCTCACTTTCAACCGACGACCTGGCTTTCTTT,CASSLSTDDLAFF
TRBV30,TRBJ1-4,.,.,TGTGCCTGGAGTGGTCGGGGGGCCTTGACGGAAAAACTGTTTTTT,CAWSGRGALTEKLFF
TRBV28,TRBJ2-1,TRBD2,.,TGTGCCAGCAAGGCACTAGCGGGACTCACAAACTACAATGAGCAGTTCTTC,CASKALAGLTNYNEQFF
TRBV28,TRBJ1-5,TRBD1,.,TGTGCCAGCAGGGGGGGGACAGGGAATCATCAGCCCCAGCATTTT,CASRGGTGNHQPQHF
TRBV27,TRBJ1-2,.,.,TGTGCCAGCAGTTTATGGGGACGTTTACATACTACGAGTGGCTACACCTTC,CASSLWGRLHTTSGYTF
TRBV28,TRBJ2-7,.,.,TGTGCCAGCAGTTTATCCCATACAGGGAAAGACGAGCAGTACTTC,CASSLSHTGKDEQYF
TRBV5-4,TRBJ2-1,TRBD2,.,TGTGCCAGCACGTCGGGCGGGGGCTCCTACAATGAGCAGTTCTTC,CASTSGGGSYNEQFF
TRBV27,TRBJ1-4,TRBD1,.,TGTGCCAGCAGTCCCTGGGGGGGGACAGGCCAAAATGAAAAACTGTTTTTT,CASSPWGGTGQNEKLFF
TRBV2,TRBJ2-3,.,.,TGTGCCAGCAGTGCCGGGAACGCCCCCGACGATACGCAGTATTTT,CASSAGNAPDDTQYF
TRBV28,TRBJ1-5,.,.,TGTGCCAGCAGTCCCCCGCTTTCTGCGCCCCAGCATTTT,CASSPPLSAPQHF
TRBV10-3,TRBJ2-7,.,.,TGTGCCATCAGTGCAAGGGGATGGGAGCAGTACTTC,CAISARGWEQYF
TRBV5-1,TRBJ2-3,.,.,TGCGCCAGCAGCTTGGGCAGGGATAAAGATACGCAGTATTTT,CASSLGRDKDTQYF
TRBV11-2,TRBJ2-7,.,.,TGTGCCAGCAGCTTAGATCGCGCTTACGAGCAGTACTTC,CASSLDRAYEQYF
TRBV18,TRBJ1-2,TRBD1,.,TGTGCCAGCTCACTAAACGGACAGGCTCTTAACTATGGCTACACCTTC,CASSLNGQALNYGYTF
TRBV20-1,TRBJ2-5,TRBD2,.,TGCAGTGCGGAGCGGGAGGGCCCCCAGTACTTC,CSAEREGPQYF
TRBV29-1,TRBJ2-7,TRBD2,.,TGCAGCGTTGAAGATGAGACTAGCGGGAGTTACGAGCAGTACTTC,CSVEDETSGSYEQYF
TRBV5-8,TRBJ2-1,TRBD2,.,TGTGCCAGCAGCTTGACGACCGGGACTAGTGAGTTCTTC,CASSLTTGTSEFF
TRBV6-6,TRBJ2-5,.,.,TGTGCCAGCACCCGGGTGGGGCGGGGAGAGACCCAGTACTTC,CASTRVGRGETQYF
TRBV7-2,TRBJ2-5,.,.,TGTGCCAGCAGCTTAATCGGCGAGACCCAGTACTTC,CASSLIGETQYF
TRBV18,TRBJ1-2,.,.,TGTGCCAGCTCATCAACATGGGACTATGGCTACACCTTC,CASSSTWDYGYTF
TRBV21-1,TRBJ2-1,.,.,TGTGCCAGCAGGGACCATGAGCAGTTCTTC,CASRDHEQFF
TRBV6-6,TRBJ1-5,.,.,TGTGCCAGCAGCCTCGGGCTGGATCAGCCCCAGCATTTT,CASSLGLDQPQHF
TRBV27,TRBJ2-7,TRBD2,.,TGTGCCAGCAGAAAGCTAACGGGACTAACAACCTACGAGCAGTACTTC,CASRKLTGLTTYEQYF
TRBV11-2,TRBJ1-2,TRBD1,.,TGTGCCAGCAGCCTCACTAGACAGGGCGATGGCTACACCTTC,CASSLTRQGDGYTF
TRBV28,TRBJ1-5,TRBD1,.,TGTGCCAGCAGACCAAGCACCGGGACAGGGCCCCCATATAGCAATCAGCCCCAGCATTTT,CASRPSTGTGPPYSNQPQHF
TRBV30,TRBJ1-4,.,.,TGTGCCTGGGCCCAACTAGGAACTAATGAAAAACTGTTTTTT,CAWAQLGTNEKLFF
TRBV7-9,TRBJ2-3,.,.,TGTGCCAGCAGCTCGCTAGCGGATACGCAGTATTTT,CASSSLADTQYF
TRBV18,TRBJ2-7,.,.,TGTGCCAGCTCACCAGCTCGAAATTCCTACGAGCAGTACTTC,CASSPARNSYEQYF
TRBV11-2,TRBJ2-2,TRBD2,.,TGTGCCAGCAGCTTATCTAAGCTAGCGGGACAGAACACCGGGGAGCTGTTTTTT,CASSLSKLAGQNTGELFF
TRBV29-1,TRBJ2-7,.,once,TGCAGCCCCCCGGTTGAGTTGCACTTC,CSPPVELHF
TRBV6-6,TRBJ1-5,TRBD1,.,TGTGCCAGCAGTTGGGACAGGTCAGTTCAGCCCCAGCATTTT,CASSWDRSVQPQHF
TRBV19,TRBJ2-3,TRBD2,.,TGTGCCAGTAGATTAGCGGGAGCAGCAGATACGCAGTATTTT,CASRLAGAADTQYF
TRBV2,TRBJ1-4,TRBD1,.,TGTGCCAGCAGTGGGGACAGGGGTGGTGAAAAACTGTTTTTT,CASSGDRGGEKLFF
TRBV2,TRBJ1-3,TRBD1,.,TGTGCCAGCAGTGAACAGGGGGCTGGAAACACCATATATTTT,CASSEQGAGNTIYF
TRBV11-2,TRBJ2-7,TRBD2,.,TGTGCCAGCAGCCCAGGGACTAGCGGGAGGCTCGAGCAGTACTTC,CASSPGTSGRLEQYF
TRBV10-3,TRBJ1-2,.,.,TGTGCCATCAGGCCGACGGGGTATGGCTACACCTTC,CAIRPTGYGYTF
TRBV28,TRBJ2-7,TRBD2,.,TGTGCCAGCAGTCTGACTAGCGGGATTCCCTACGAGCAGTACTTC,CASSLTSGIPYEQYF
TRBV5-1,TRBJ2-2,.,.,TGCGCCAGCAGGGACAGCACGACCCTTAACACCGGGGAGCTGTTTTTT,CASRDSTTLNTGELFF
TRBV5-4,TRBJ2-7,TRBD1,.,TGTGCCAGCAGCTTTGGGACAGACTACGAGCAGTACTTC,CASSFGTDYEQYF
TRBV7-8,TRBJ2-7,.,.,TGTGCCAGCAGCTTAGGGGCCTACGAGCAGTACTTC,CASSLGAYEQYF
TRBV27,TRBJ1-3,.,.,TGTGCCAGCAGTTTATCGGGGACACGCTCTGGAAACACCATATATTTT,CASSLSGTRSGNTIYF
TRBV6-5,TRBJ1-4,.,.,TGTGCCAGCAGTAGCGGGACGGGCGATGAAAAACTGTTTTTT,CASSSGTGDEKLFF
TRBV6-6,TRBJ2-7,TRBD1,few,TGTGCCAGCAGTTCCCGACAGGGAACCTACGAGCAGTACTTC,CASSSRQGTYEQYF
TRBV6-5,TRBJ2-7,TRBD1,.,TGTGCCAGCAGTCCGACAGGGAGCTCCTACGAGCAGTACTTC,CASSPTGSSYEQYF